This record concerns one T cell receptor (beta chain) sequence. How the authors handled the data: Quantification of nucleated cells was approximated via reference gene primer amplification. Clones were read by immunoSEQ multiplex PCR, and TCRdb kept only the in-frame ones, dropping some. That table furnishes V, J and clone size, whereas the DNA furnished D and trimming. The data show 95,000 to 150,000 clones, about 90% seen once. This entry belongs to a study of blood T cell repertoires in COVID-19. Study information: COVID-19 samples from acute and convalescent phases originated in the United States, Italy and Spain.

J gave up 5 bases and V 5 bases, and 8 bases lay outside the gene matches. Germline V gene sequence: CDR1 KGHDR, CDR2 SFDVKD. The CDR3 extends over 16 amino acids. This chain links TRBV24-1 with TRBJ2-5; 12 nucleotides align to TRBD1. The sequence was obtained from a woman in her 70s with acute or convalescent COVID-19. Sequencing was performed on peripheral blood. Here the CDR3 DNA reads TGTGCCACCAGTGTTACATCGGGGACAGGGGGCGAGACCCAGTACTTC. The encoded protein is CATSVTSGTGGETQYF.